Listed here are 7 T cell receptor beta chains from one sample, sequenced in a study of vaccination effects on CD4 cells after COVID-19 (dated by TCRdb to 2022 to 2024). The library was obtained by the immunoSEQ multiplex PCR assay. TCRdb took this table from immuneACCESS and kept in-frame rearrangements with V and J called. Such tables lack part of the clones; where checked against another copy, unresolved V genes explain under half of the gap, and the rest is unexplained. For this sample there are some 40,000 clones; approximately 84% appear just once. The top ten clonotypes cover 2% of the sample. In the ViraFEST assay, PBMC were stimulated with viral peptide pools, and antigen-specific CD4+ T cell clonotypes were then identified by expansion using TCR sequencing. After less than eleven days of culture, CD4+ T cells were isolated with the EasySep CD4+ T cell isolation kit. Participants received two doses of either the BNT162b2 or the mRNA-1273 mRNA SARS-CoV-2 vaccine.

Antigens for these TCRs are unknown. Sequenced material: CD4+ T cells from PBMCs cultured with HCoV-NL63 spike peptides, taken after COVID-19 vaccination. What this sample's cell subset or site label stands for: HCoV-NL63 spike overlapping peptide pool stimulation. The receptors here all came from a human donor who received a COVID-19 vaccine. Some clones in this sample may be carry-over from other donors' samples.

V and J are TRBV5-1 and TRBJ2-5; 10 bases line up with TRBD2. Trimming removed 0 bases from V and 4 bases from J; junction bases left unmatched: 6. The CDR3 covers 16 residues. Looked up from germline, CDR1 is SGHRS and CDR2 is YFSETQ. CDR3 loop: CASSLGTSGAVETQYF. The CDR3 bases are TGCGCCAGCAGCTTGGGTACTAGCGGGGCCGTAGAGACCCAGTACTTC.

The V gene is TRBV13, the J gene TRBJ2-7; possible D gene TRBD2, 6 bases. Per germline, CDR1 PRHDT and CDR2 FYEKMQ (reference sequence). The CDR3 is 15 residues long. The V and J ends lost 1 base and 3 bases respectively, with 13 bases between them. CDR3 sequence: CASSLESGDLYEQYV. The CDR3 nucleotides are TGTGCCAGCAGCTTAGAGTCGGGAGACCTCTACGAGCAGTACGTC.

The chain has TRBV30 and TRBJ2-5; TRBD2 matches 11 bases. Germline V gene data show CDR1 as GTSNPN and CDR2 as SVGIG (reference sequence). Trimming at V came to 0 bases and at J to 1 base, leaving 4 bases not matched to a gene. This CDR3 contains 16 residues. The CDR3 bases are TGTGCCTGGAGTGTACGCGGACTAGCGGGCCAAGAGACCCAGTACTTC. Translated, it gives CAWSVRGLAGQETQYF.

CDR3 DNA: TGTGCCACCAGTGATCCGGGACCCGGGAACATTCAGTACTTC. Protein: CATSDPGPGNIQYF. This sequence joins TRBV24-1 and TRBJ2-4, with D perhaps TRBD1 or TRBD2 (5 bases each). Germline V lookup: CDR1 KGHDR, CDR2 SFDVKD. Deletions cut 3 bases from V and 7 bases from J, with 12 bases between. The CDR3 is made up of 14 amino acids.

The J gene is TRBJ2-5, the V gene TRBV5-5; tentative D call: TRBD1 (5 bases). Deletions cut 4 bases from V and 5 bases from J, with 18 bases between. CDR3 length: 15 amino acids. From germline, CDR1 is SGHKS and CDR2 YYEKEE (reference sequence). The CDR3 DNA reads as TGTGCCAGCAGCCCTCACGCAGGGTCCGCGGAGACCCAGTACTTC. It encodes CASSPHAGSAETQYF.

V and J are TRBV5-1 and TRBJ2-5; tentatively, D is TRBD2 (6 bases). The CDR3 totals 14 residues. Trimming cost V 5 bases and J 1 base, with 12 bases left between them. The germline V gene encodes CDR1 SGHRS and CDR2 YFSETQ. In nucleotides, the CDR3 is TGCGCCAGCAGGTTAGCGGCTACCCAAGAGACCCAGTACTTC. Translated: CASRLAATQETQYF.

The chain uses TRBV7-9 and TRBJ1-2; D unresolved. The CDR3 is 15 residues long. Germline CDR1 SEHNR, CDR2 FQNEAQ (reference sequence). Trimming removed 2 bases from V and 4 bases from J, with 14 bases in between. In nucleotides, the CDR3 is TGTGCCAGCAGCTTAAATTCCCCAGACACCTATGGCTACACCTTC. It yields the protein CASSLNSPDTYGYTF.